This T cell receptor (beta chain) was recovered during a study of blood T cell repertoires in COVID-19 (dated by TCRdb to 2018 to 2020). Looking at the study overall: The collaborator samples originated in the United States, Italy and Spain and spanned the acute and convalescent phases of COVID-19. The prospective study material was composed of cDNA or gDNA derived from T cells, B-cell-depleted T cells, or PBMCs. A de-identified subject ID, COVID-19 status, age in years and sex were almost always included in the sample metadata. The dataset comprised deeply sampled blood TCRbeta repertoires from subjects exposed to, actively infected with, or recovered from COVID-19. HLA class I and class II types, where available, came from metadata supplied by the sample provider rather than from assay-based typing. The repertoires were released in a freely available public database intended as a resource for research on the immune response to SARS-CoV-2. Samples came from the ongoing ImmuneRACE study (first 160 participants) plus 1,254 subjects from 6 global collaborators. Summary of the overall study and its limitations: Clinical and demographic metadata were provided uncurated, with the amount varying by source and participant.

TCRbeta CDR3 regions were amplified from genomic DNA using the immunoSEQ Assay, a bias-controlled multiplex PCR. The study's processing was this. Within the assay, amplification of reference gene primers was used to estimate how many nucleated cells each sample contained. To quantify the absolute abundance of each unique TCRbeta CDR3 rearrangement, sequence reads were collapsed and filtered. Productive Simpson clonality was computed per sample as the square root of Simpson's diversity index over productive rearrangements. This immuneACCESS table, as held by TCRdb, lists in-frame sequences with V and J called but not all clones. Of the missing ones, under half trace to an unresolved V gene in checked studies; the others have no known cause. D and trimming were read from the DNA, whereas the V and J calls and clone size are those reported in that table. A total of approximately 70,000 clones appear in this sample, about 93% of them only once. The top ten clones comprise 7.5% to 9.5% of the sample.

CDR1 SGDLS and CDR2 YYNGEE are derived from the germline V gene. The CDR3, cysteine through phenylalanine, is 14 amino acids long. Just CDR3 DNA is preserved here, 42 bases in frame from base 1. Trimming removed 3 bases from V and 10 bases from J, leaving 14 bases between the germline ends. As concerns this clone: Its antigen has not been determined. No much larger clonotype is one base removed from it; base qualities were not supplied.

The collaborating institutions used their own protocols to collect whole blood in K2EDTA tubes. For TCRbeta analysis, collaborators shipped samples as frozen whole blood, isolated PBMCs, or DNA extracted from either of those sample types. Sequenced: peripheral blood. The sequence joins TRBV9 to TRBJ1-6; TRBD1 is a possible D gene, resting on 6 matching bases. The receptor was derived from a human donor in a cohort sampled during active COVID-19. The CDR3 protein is CASSALRQVSPLHF. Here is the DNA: TGTGCCAGCAGCGCCCTCCGACAGGTCTCACCCCTCCACTTT.